This TCR beta chain appears in the sequencing data of a study of T cells after yellow fever vaccination (dated by TCRdb to between 2017 and 2020). Notes on the research overall: Libraries from fractions with low cell numbers were prepared with the SMART-Seq v4 Ultra Low Input RNA kit. Bulk PBMC replicates and cell subsets were isolated from blood drawn at multiple timepoints before and after both primary and secondary immunization. The cohort comprised two healthy male donors, one aged 18 to 29 and one aged 30 to 40 years. To follow T-cell clones before and after primary and booster YFV17D yellow fever vaccination, bulk TCR alpha and beta repertoires were sequenced over time. Paper-wide results and their limitations: After the booster, most clones that had expanded after primary vaccination were detected again (around 96% of CD4 and around nine tenths of CD8), suggesting broad maintenance of memory. A small fraction of clonotypes showed up in both the CD4 and CD8 compartments, probably as a result of convergent recombination. Because only two donors were included in the study, the extent to which the findings can be generalized is limited. The secondary T-cell response was found to be weaker but faster than the primary response, with a peak reached on day 5 rather than on day 15. FACS-sorted repertoires could contain abundant contaminating clonotypes from the bulk population, so computational filtering was required.

The sample's treatment or condition, from its label and the paper: live attenuated yellow fever vaccine strain. PBMCs were isolated from peripheral blood using a standard Ficoll-Paque protocol. CD4 and CD8 T-cell fractions were isolated with Dynabeads CD4 and CD8 positive selection kits. TriZol was used to extract RNA from bulk PBMCs, from CD4 and CD8 fractions, and from dextramer-positive and dextramer-negative fractions. Instrument on record: Illumina NovaSeq 6000. Synthesis of TCR cDNA relied on 5'RACE template switching, a step that introduced a universal primer site along with unique molecular identifiers. Priming for cDNA synthesis came from both the TCR alpha and TCR beta constant segments. Two PCR steps were used to amplify libraries, with sample barcodes and sequencing adapters being added in the second step. Sequencing of libraries was done on Illumina HiSeq 2500 (2x100 bp) or NovaSeq (2x150 bp). Per the original workflow: Demultiplexing of reads and collapsing into UMI consensus sequences were performed with MIGEC, and V(D)J alignment was carried out with MiXCR. Vaccine-responding clonotypes were identified with edgeR using replicate PBMC samples, with FDR below 0.01 and a log2 fold change above 5 up to day 15 being required. Each bulk clonotype received a CD4 or CD8 identity based on whether the sequenced CD4 or CD8 repertoire contained that clonotype at higher abundance. Clones were called with MiXCR by TCRdb after fastp trimmed the public reads at Q25, and only in-frame beta chains were retained. Every distinct CDR3 protein forms one entry, paired with its most common genes and DNA. In this record, the V and J calls reflect TCRdb's handling and not the investigators' own analysis. The sample table shows 150,000 to 200,000 distinct CDR3 sequences, and roughly 9% are seen once. Jointly, the top ten make up roughly 36% of the sample.

The CDR3 covers 15 residues, taking in both the cysteine and the phenylalanine. The only DNA kept is the CDR3, 45 bases in frame from the first base. The germline V gene (reference sequence) specifies SEHNR as CDR1 and FQNEAQ as CDR2. V is cut back by 3 bases and J by 5 bases, with 5 bases in the junction unmatched. In this sample, this clonotype turned up a few times. It has no known antigen specificity. Base-call qualities are not available, and no considerably larger clone is one nucleotide away. The chain couples TRBV7-9 to TRBJ2-1, and TRBD1 matches 9 of the central bases. The TCR was taken from a man in his late teens or twenties who received the YFV17D yellow fever vaccine. This specimen consisted of CD8+ T cells sorted from PBMCs, obtained 45 days after the yellow fever booster vaccination. The CDR3 region reads CASSFTGTGNNEQFF. The base sequence is TGTGCCAGCAGCTTTACCGGGACAGGGAACAATGAGCAGTTCTTC.